The entry below gives a single TCR beta chain sequence along with its context. Its antigen is currently not known. These data belong to a study of cytomegalovirus exposure and HLA in healthy donors (dated by TCRdb to about 2017). Looking at the study overall: An earlier analysis of 550 to 700 of the donors reported 276 Gb of sequence data and around 120 million unique TCR beta sequences from some 180 million T cells. The number of typed donors differed by locus: about 620-630 for A, B, C, DRB1 and DQB1; roughly 510 for DQA1; some 590 for DPA1; and 400 to 480 for DPB1. The study used immunosequencing to profile the T cell repertoires of approximately 650 subjects and linked those repertoires to cytomegalovirus serostatus. Of the 300 to 450 genotyped donors, roughly 80% fell in the genetic ancestry cluster associated with self-reported Caucasian donors. A later analysis re-examined previously published TCR beta repertoires from 500 to 700 donors and added high-resolution HLA genotyping to investigate patterns of TCR occurrence. All discovery cohort repertoires had been generated on a single sequencing platform. Approximately 310 gigabases of sequencing data and tens of millions of unique TCR sequences were included in an early release covering about 600 HLA-typed donors. In addition to the first cohort of approximately 670 subjects, a separate validation cohort of around 110 different subjects was used. Across approximately 400 genotyped donors of the cohort, an average of roughly 250,000 unique TCR beta nucleotide sequences per donor were sequenced, and approximately 17% of those sequences were non-productive. A few DR-DQ haplotypes were handled as single units for association and clustering because linkage in the cohort was strong. High-throughput TCR immunosequencing, statistical association of individual TCRs with disease status, and machine learning were combined to predict cytomegalovirus infection status. To decide whether each TCR beta V gene segment behaved as functional or pseudogenic, an earlier analysis of 587 of the donors relied on high-throughput TCR beta sequencing. In the later analysis, no new phenotypic data were used to find candidate immune exposures; instead, reliance was placed on TCR beta sequences and their occurrence across donors. Genome-wide SNP genotypes for about three fifths of the roughly 670 donors were used in a later genetic analysis, which treated that subset as a discovery cohort. Donor age, sex, ethnicity and CMV serostatus were compiled together with the repertoire data. The aim of the study was to test whether cataloging public T cell receptors could identify signatures of past pathogen exposure. Class I and class II HLA loci were covered by the typing at four-digit resolution.

The cohort comprised fewer than 750 healthy bone marrow donors. At the time of sampling, every cohort member was nominally healthy, though immune exposures that went unrecorded were likely present. The donor was CMV seronegative and belonged to the group of over 300 seronegative cohort members. Each donor provided a peripheral blood sample, and peripheral blood mononuclear cells were used for TCR beta sequencing. Genomic DNA was extracted from the blood cell samples with the Qiagen DNeasy Blood Extraction Kit. For CDR1 and CDR2, the germline V gene (reference sequence) lists GTSNPN and SVGIG. Relative to germline, V is 4 bases shorter and J is 5 bases shorter, with 14 bases between their ends. The CDR3, from cysteine to phenylalanine, totals 13 residues. The only DNA kept is the CDR3, 39 bases in frame from the first base. On the study overall, not on this receptor specifically: Three of the identified cytomegalovirus-associated TCR beta chains were confirmed in vitro to be specific for cytomegalovirus antigens. According to a later analysis, TCR association rates differed among HLA loci, with DRB1 alleles showing the most associated TCRs and HLA-C alleles showing the fewest. Specific HLA alleles were associated with 15,000 to 20,000 TCR beta sequences at a false discovery rate of 0.05 in a later analysis. In the study, roughly 160 TCR beta chains were listed as associated with cytomegalovirus. Because counts were too low, roughly 17 rarely observed V segments, including chromosome 9 orphons, were left out of the earlier analysis of approximately 500 of the donors. Presence/absence analyses assumed roughly uniform sequencing depth across donors, an assumption that may not hold. In a later analysis, most CMV-associated TCR beta chains were found to appear HLA-restricted, with HLA associations seemingly driven largely by CMV exposure. A cluster of highly shared sequence variants was judged likely to represent a technical artifact of the sequencing pipeline. Most TCR sequences were seen in very few donors, while some public TCRs were found in many individuals. In both the original and validation cohorts, the classifier was reported to diagnose cytomegalovirus status with high specificity and sensitivity. Linkage disequilibrium might explain the correlated functional status among segregating V segments, but an unknown experimental factor could not be ruled out. This cohort had only TCR beta chains sequenced, and the lack of alpha or paired-chain data limited which features could be detected. A further reported finding was that TCR beta sequences accurately predicted the HLA-A and HLA-B alleles for most subjects in the first cohort. Because HLA typing was unavailable for some donors at each locus, only the typed subset was used in association tests. A later analysis reported that several top co-occurrence clusters appeared linked to parvovirus B19, influenza, CMV and Epstein-Barr virus. The authors suggested that the approach could potentially be generalized to other disease states and immunological phenotypes. Because the 87-base-pair reads could not distinguish some IMGT-functional V segments, including TRBV6-2 and TRBV6-3, those segments were excluded. Assigning TCR associations to individual alleles was difficult when HLA alleles, especially DR and DQ, strongly co-occurred. In an earlier analysis of fewer than 700 of the donors, most TCR beta V segments appeared in productive rearrangements about 90% or about 30% of the time, broadly matching IMGT annotations. Compared with the approximately 600-donor mean, donors in an Asian-associated ancestry cluster had fewer N-insertions in productive TCRs, according to a later genetic analysis. An association between a missense DCLRE1C variant and V-gene and J-gene trimming of TCR beta chains was found in a later genetic analysis and replicated in an independent cohort. In a later analysis, HLA-associated TCR beta chains were found to be more clonally expanded and to have lower generation probabilities than equally common non-associated chains. For the cohort, immune exposure information was limited to CMV serostatus.

The library was made by the immunoSEQ multiplex PCR assay. For the multiplex PCR, a mixture combining 60 forward primers for TCR Vbeta segments and 13 reverse primers for TCR Jbeta segments was used. The CDR3 region of rearranged TCR beta genes was amplified from genomic DNA with a multiplex PCR assay. The amplified TCR beta libraries were sequenced on the Illumina HiSeq System as 87-base-pair reads. Per the original workflow: A later analysis counted tens of millions of unique TCR beta chains across the 650 to 800 repertoires, and 9.5 million to 11 million of these chains were shared by at least two donors. Raw reads were error-corrected and collapsed into unique sequences by a nearest-neighbor algorithm in which closely related sequences were merged to remove PCR and sequencing errors. To assign V, D and J gene segments, CDR3 sequences were aligned to IMGT reference sequences. For a sequence to be retained, at least a six-nucleotide match to both a V gene segment and a J gene segment was required. Rearrangements were called productive when the CDR3 lacked stop codons and stayed in frame with V and J; all others were non-productive. CDR3 was defined according to IMGT convention as the region running from the second conserved V-encoded cysteine to the conserved J-encoded phenylalanine. The earlier analysis of about 590 of the donors excluded sequences that lacked an unambiguous match to a single V gene segment. In an earlier analysis of 450 to 750 of the donors, a V segment was called functional when productive rearrangements were above 56.7%, and segregating when the standard deviation between donors exceeded 5%. A statistical classification framework was developed to diagnose cytomegalovirus status using the catalog of TCR beta chain sequences. V and J gene assignment, in a later analysis, came from comparing TCR nucleotide sequences with IMGT/GENE-DB human TR gene sequences. A later analysis assigned CDR3 sequences and most-parsimonious VDJ recombination scenarios with the TCRdist pipeline. In a later analysis, each TCR beta chain was defined by its CDR3 amino acid sequence together with its V-gene family, and reads lacking a unique V-gene family were excluded. A later analysis removed nearly 600 highly shared, low-generation-probability nucleotide sequences to deal with suspected cross-contamination and a sequencing artifact. In a later analysis, a clonal expansion index for each public chain was calculated from normalized within-repertoire ranks of inferred template counts. In a later analysis, generation probabilities were computed using a VDJ recombination model fitted to out-of-frame rearrangements, and the results were checked against IGoR. A later analysis scored TCR-TCR, TCR-HLA and TCR-CMV co-occurrence with hypergeometric tests, applying a repertoire-size bias correction to TCR pairs. False discovery rates were estimated in a later analysis by permuting HLA or CMV assignments 20 times. In a later analysis, co-occurring TCRs were grouped using DBSCAN, with TCRdist sequence similarity added in when clustering inside HLA-allele-positive subsets. Repertoires with fewer than 30,000 or more than 120,000 public chains were left out of co-occurrence clustering, as were five repertoires with anomalous nucleotide sharing. TCRdb mirrors the immuneACCESS table, restricted to in-frame sequences. Some clones are absent from its copies; in checked studies, under half trace to an unresolved V gene, and the reason for the others is unknown. The D gene and trimming were derived from the DNA, and the V and J assignments and clone size from that table. The sample's own table lists around 140,000 clones. The ten largest clones represent approximately 1% of the sample.

The source material was PBMCs. The receptor's source is a male donor in good health and CMV-seronegative. This sequence uses TRBV30 and TRBJ1-1; TRBD1 is a weak D gene call, 6 bases matching. In nucleotide form, the sequence is TGTGCCTGGACCCGGGGGGGGCAGACTGAAGCTTTCTTT. Its product reads: CAWTRGGQTEAFF.